The entry below gives a single T cell receptor (beta chain) sequence along with its context. Antigen specificity is unknown. TCRdb independently ran MiXCR on the 5' RACE reads; one entry per CDR3 protein. This sample has hundreds of thousands of distinct CDR3 sequences, with about 23% found just once. This sample was included in a study of T-cell memory formation after mild COVID-19. Study background: Clustering of TCRs was largely donor specific. Study-level findings and limits: Cross-reactive memory apparently joined, as some responding clones appeared in pre-infection memory. Clones contracting day 15 to 85 were balanced CD4/CD8; later expanders leaned CD4+.

V was pared by 1 base and J by 7 bases, with 3 bases of the junction left unmatched. The CDR3 length is 14 residues. The sample was PBMCs or a T cell subset sorted from them (not recorded which). The chain is built from TRBV12-3 or TRBV12-4 and TRBJ1-4; 7 bases are a match to TRBD1. The receptor comes from an adult woman who had mild COVID-19 (a few samples of this study predate the infection). Cell type and time point are not known. CDR3 in DNA: TGTGCCAGCAGTTTAGGGGACAGAAGTGAAAAACTGTTTTTT. It specifies CASSLGDRSEKLFF.